These T cell receptor beta chains were read from a single sample in a study of blood T cell repertoires in COVID-19. Some clones are missing from TCRdb's copy, which holds only in-frame ones; the method was immunoSEQ multiplex PCR. Of fewer than 200,000 clones in the sample, about 83% were seen once. The sequenced sample was peripheral blood. All receptors derive from a woman younger than 35 who had recovered from COVID-19. The CDR3 runs from the conserved cysteine through the conserved F or W. Fields, in order: D gene, V gene, clone size, J gene, CDR3 protein, CDR3 DNA. A D gene is named only where the DNA matches it firmly. Clone size is stated in some rows and not others, as once, few, many or a class when expanded.

TRBD1	TRBV19	NA	TRBJ1-4	CASRNQGAGAEKLFF	TGTGCCAGTAGGAACCAGGGGGCCGGGGCCGAAAAACTGTTTTTT
TRBD1	TRBV15	NA	TRBJ1-3	CATSGGQGRWGNTIYF	TGTGCCACCAGCGGAGGACAGGGCAGGTGGGGAAACACCATATATTTT
TRBD2	TRBV7-2	NA	TRBJ2-5	CASSLGRGGPGETQYF	TGTGCCAGCAGCTTAGGTCGGGGGGGCCCCGGAGAGACCCAGTACTTC
NA	TRBV19	NA	TRBJ1-3	CASSGSLGAGNTIYF	TGTGCCAGTAGTGGCTCCTTGGGGGCCGGAAACACCATATATTTT
TRBD1	TRBV24-1	NA	TRBJ2-1	CATSDPTGSHYNEQFF	TGTGCCACCAGTGACCCGACAGGGTCTCACTACAATGAGCAGTTCTTC
TRBD1	TRBV2	NA	TRBJ1-5	CASNPQGYSQPQHF	TGTGCCAGCAACCCACAGGGGTATAGTCAGCCCCAGCATTTT
NA	TRBV4-1	few	TRBJ1-2	CASSQEGSLLMYGYTF	TGCGCCAGCAGCCAAGAAGGCTCTCTACTAATGTATGGCTACACCTTC
TRBD2	TRBV19	NA	TRBJ2-2	CARRGLAGGPTGELFF	TGTGCCCGTCGGGGGCTCGCGGGGGGGCCCACCGGGGAGCTGTTTTTT
NA	TRBV30	NA	TRBJ1-5	CAWRRTFNQPQHF	TGTGCCTGGAGACGAACATTTAATCAGCCCCAGCATTTT
TRBD1	TRBV27	NA	TRBJ1-1	CASSENRGTEAFF	TGTGCCAGCAGTGAAAACAGGGGCACTGAAGCTTTCTTT
NA	TRBV7-9	NA	TRBJ1-2	CASSLILSGDAGYTF	TGTGCCAGCAGCTTAATTCTGTCCGGAGACGCTGGCTACACCTTC
NA	TRBV11-3	once	TRBJ1-2	CASSPGITGLEGYTF	TGTGCCAGCAGCCCAGGGATTACAGGGTTAGAGGGCTACACCTTC
TRBD1	TRBV7-9	NA	TRBJ2-3	CASSLGQGGDTQYF	TGTGCCAGCAGCTTAGGACAGGGTGGGGATACGCAGTATTTT
TRBD1	TRBV19	NA	TRBJ1-1	CASSVRGNAEAFF	TGTGCCAGTAGTGTCAGGGGGAACGCTGAAGCTTTCTTT
TRBD2	TRBV30	NA	TRBJ2-3	CAWAAGGDTQYF	TGTGCCTGGGCAGCGGGGGGCGATACGCAGTATTTT
TRBD2	TRBV5-6	NA	TRBJ2-5	CASTHLRAGVQETQYF	TGTGCCAGCACCCACCTCAGGGCGGGGGTTCAAGAGACCCAGTACTTC
NA	TRBV9	NA	TRBJ1-4	CASSAHREREKLFF	TGTGCCAGCAGCGCGCACAGGGAGCGGGAAAAACTGTTTTTT
NA	TRBV19	NA	TRBJ2-6	CASSIPGVANVLTF	TGTGCCAGTAGTATCCCCGGGGTGGCCAACGTCCTGACTTTC
NA	TRBV5-5	NA	TRBJ1-2	CASSPGGSNYGYTF	TGTGCCAGCAGCCCCGGGGGGAGTAACTATGGCTACACCTTC
NA	TRBV3-1/TRBV3-2	many	TRBJ1-1	CASSWTDSEAFF	TGTGCCAGCAGTTGGACAGATTCTGAAGCTTTCTTT
NA	TRBV4-3	NA	TRBJ1-5	CASSQGARGNQPQHF	TGCGCCAGCAGCCAAGGAGCCAGGGGCAATCAGCCCCAGCATTTT
TRBD1	TRBV27	NA	TRBJ2-5	CASSFLDGRGLEETQYF	TGTGCCAGCAGTTTTTTGGACGGCAGGGGGTTAGAAGAGACCCAGTACTTC
NA	TRBV3-1/TRBV3-2	NA	TRBJ2-1	CASSPFRGGANEQFF	TGTGCCAGCAGCCCATTTAGAGGAGGGGCCAATGAGCAGTTCTTC
NA	TRBV25-1	few	TRBJ1-5	CASSDLNQPQHF	TGTGCCAGCAGTGACCTCAATCAGCCCCAGCATTTT
NA	TRBV4-1	NA	TRBJ2-1	CASSQPLGSRQFF	TGCGCCAGCAGCCAGCCCCTAGGGAGTCGGCAGTTCTTC
TRBD2	TRBV18	NA	TRBJ2-3	CASSVTSGASTDTQYF	TGTGCCAGCTCAGTCACTAGCGGGGCTAGCACAGATACGCAGTATTTT
TRBD1	TRBV6-5	NA	TRBJ1-1	CASRTGTNTEAFF	TGTGCCAGCAGGACAGGGACGAACACTGAAGCTTTCTTT
TRBD1	TRBV20-1	NA	TRBJ1-2	CSASIRTGVGYTF	TGCAGTGCTAGTATACGGACAGGGGTCGGCTACACCTTC
TRBD1	TRBV5-1	NA	TRBJ1-6	CASSGPDRATSPLHF	TGCGCCAGCAGCGGACCCGACAGGGCAACCTCACCCCTCCACTTT
NA	TRBV5-4	NA	TRBJ2-2	CASSLTGQGELFF	TGTGCCAGCAGCTTAACAGGGCAGGGGGAGCTGTTTTTT
NA	TRBV7-9	NA	TRBJ1-1	CASSFPRTVNTEAFF	TGTGCCAGCAGCTTTCCGAGGACTGTGAACACTGAAGCTTTCTTT
NA	TRBV7-3	NA	TRBJ2-1	CASSTQGSEQFF	TGTGCCAGCAGCACGCAGGGTAGTGAGCAGTTCTTC
NA	TRBV10-2	NA	TRBJ1-3	CASSGSVRENTIYF	TGCGCCAGCAGTGGGTCAGTTCGGGAGAACACCATATATTTT
TRBD1	TRBV5-6	NA	TRBJ2-7	CASSFFQGANEQYF	TGTGCTAGCAGCTTTTTTCAGGGGGCTAACGAGCAGTACTTC
TRBD1	TRBV10-3	once	TRBJ1-2	CAISDRVEGVYGYTF	TGTGCCATCAGCGACAGGGTAGAGGGCGTATATGGCTACACCTTC
NA	TRBV6-5	once	TRBJ1-2	CASSQTSDYGYTF	TGTGCCAGCAGTCAGACAAGTGACTATGGCTACACCTTC
TRBD2	TRBV6-4	NA	TRBJ2-3	CASSGTSGADTQYF	TGTGCCAGCAGTGGGACTAGCGGGGCAGATACGCAGTATTTT